The clone carrying this T cell receptor beta chain appeared many times. Its antigen is unidentified. MiXCR, applied by TCRdb to the 5' RACE reads, yields one record per CDR3 protein. The data contain roughly 48,000 distinct CDR3 sequences, approximately 11% of them singletons. Time point meaning: longitudinal time-point 3. V gave up 5 bases and J gave up 5 bases; unmatched junction bases: 1. The CDR3 loop spans 14 amino acids. The V gene's germline CDR1 is MRHNA and CDR2 SNTAGT. The sample comes from a study of neurological immune-mediated disorders. Overall study findings and caveats: The study found no CDR3 amino acid sequences shared by expanded clones across subjects, suggesting private repertoires in all groups.

This receptor was obtained from a male donor with HTLV-1-associated myelopathy (HAM/TSP). The sample was PBMCs. This rearrangement joins TRBV6-4 to TRBJ2-2, with 11 positions matching TRBD2. Written as DNA, the CDR3 is TGTGCCAGCAGTTGGACTAGCGGGACCGGGGAGCTGTTTTTT. Its translation: CASSWTSGTGELFF.